In this sample, the clone carrying this T cell receptor (beta chain) turned up a few times. Its target is unknown. TCR beta CDR3 regions were amplified from RNA transcripts. The TCR CDR3 first-round RT-PCR relied on the HTBI primer set. MiXCR was run by TCRdb on the multiplex PCR reads, yielding one entry per CDR3 protein. The sample carries around 620,000 distinct CDR3 sequences, around 15% recorded once. The data are from a study of T cells in Graves' hyperthyroidism and ophthalmopathy. V was trimmed by 0 bases and J by 3 bases, leaving 5 bases between them. The length of the CDR3 is 14 residues. Per germline, CDR1 SGHVS and CDR2 FNYEAQ. Whole-study results and caveats: Ophthalmopathy was told apart from stable hyperthyroidism by a 13 V-J model.

The TCR sequence derives from a woman in her 30s with Graves' hyperthyroidism. The V and J genes are TRBV7-6 and TRBJ1-4; D unclear. Sequenced: blood. The CDR3 loop reads CASSLARANEKLFF. Here the CDR3 DNA reads TGTGCCAGCAGCTTAGCGAGGGCTAATGAAAAACTGTTTTTT.